In this sample, the clone carrying this T cell receptor beta chain turned up a few times. The protocol was immunoSEQ multiplex PCR, while the TCRdb copy is restricted to in-frame clones and leaves out a portion. The sample has tens of thousands of clones, around three quarters seen once. The data stem from a study of radiation and T cells in renal cell carcinoma. Regarding time point: blood 2 weeks post-SBRT. Stated treatment: 15 Gy SBRT to primary tumor, nephrectomy 4 weeks later. The source is a man between 60 and 70 years old with renal cell carcinoma. Sample: blood, taken from a patient whose treatment included radiotherapy and nephrectomy.

CDR3 sequence (DNA): TGTGCCAGCAGTTTAACGGACATAAATCAGCCCCAGCATTTT. It specifies CASSLTDINQPQHF. The V call is TRBV28, the J call TRBJ1-5, with D perhaps TRBD1 (5 bases). Germline-derived CDR1 and CDR2 are MDHEN and SYDVKM. Deletions cut 2 bases from V and 4 bases from J, with 9 bases between. This CDR3 spans 14 amino acids.